The clone carrying this T cell receptor beta chain was seen at least ten times. Antigen specificity is unknown. The data belong to a study of T cells after yellow fever vaccination. MiXCR, applied by TCRdb to the 5' RACE reads, yields one record per CDR3 protein. Seen here are hundreds of thousands of distinct CDR3 sequences, around 19% observed once, and the top ten hold roughly a sixth. Regarding the study as a whole: There was a small share of clonotypes that showed up in both the CD4 and CD8 compartments.

The CDR3 runs to 16 residues. V dropped 6 bases and J dropped 0; count of bases not matched to a gene: 3. The V gene's germline CDR1 is DFQATT and CDR2 SNEGSKA (reference sequence). The TCR comes from a man younger than 35 who received the YFV17D yellow fever vaccine. The V call is TRBV20-1, the J call TRBJ2-6; 12 bases match TRBD1. The material sequenced was PBMCs, taken before the yellow fever booster vaccination. CDR3 region: CSALGQGASGANVLTF. The CDR3 DNA reads as TGCAGTGCCTTGGGACAGGGGGCCTCTGGGGCCAACGTCCTGACTTTC.